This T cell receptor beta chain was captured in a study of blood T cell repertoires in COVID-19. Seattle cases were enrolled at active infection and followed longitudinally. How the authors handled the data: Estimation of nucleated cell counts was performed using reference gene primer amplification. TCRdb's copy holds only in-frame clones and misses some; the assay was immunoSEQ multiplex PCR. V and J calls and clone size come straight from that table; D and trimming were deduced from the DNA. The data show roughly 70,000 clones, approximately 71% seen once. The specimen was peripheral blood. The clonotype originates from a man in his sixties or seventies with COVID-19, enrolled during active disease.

The CDR3 spells CATSEPGRGRDTQYF. CDR3 coding DNA: TGTGCCACCAGTGAACCGGGACGGGGGAGAGATACGCAGTATTTT. V gene TRBV24-1 combines with J gene TRBJ2-3; a possible D gene is TRBD2 (6 bases). This CDR3 is built from 15 residues. The ends were cut back, 4 bases at V and 5 bases at J, with 15 bases in the middle. The germline CDR1 and CDR2 sequences are KGHDR and SFDVKD.